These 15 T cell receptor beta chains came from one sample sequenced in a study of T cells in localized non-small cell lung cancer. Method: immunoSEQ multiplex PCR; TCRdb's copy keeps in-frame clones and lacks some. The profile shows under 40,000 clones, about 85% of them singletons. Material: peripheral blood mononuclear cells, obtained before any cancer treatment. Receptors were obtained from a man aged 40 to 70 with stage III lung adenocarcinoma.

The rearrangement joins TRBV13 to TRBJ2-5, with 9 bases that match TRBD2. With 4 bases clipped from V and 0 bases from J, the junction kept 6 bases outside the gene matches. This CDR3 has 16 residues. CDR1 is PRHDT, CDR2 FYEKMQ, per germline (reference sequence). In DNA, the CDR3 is TGTGCCAGCAGCTCCCCGACTAGCGGAAACCAAGAGACCCAGTACTTC. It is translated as CASSSPTSGNQETQYF.

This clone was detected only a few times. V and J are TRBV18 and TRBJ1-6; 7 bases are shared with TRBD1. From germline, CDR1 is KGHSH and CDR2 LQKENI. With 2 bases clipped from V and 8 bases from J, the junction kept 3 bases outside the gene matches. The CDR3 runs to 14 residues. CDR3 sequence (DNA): TGTGCCAGCTCACCAGTGCAGGGGGATTCACCCCTCCACTTT. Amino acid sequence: CASSPVQGDSPLHF.

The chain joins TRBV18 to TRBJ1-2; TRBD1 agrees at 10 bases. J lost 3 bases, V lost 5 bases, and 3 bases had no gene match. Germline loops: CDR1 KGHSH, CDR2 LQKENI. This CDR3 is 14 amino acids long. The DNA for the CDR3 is TGTGCCAGCTCAAAAGGACAGGGGGACTATGGCTACACCTTC. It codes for CASSKGQGDYGYTF.

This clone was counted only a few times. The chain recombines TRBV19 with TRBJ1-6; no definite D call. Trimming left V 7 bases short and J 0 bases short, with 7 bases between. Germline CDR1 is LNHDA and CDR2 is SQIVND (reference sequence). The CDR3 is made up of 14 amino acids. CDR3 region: CASMAGSYNSPLHF. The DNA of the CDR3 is TGTGCCAGTATGGCAGGCTCCTATAATTCACCCCTCCACTTT.

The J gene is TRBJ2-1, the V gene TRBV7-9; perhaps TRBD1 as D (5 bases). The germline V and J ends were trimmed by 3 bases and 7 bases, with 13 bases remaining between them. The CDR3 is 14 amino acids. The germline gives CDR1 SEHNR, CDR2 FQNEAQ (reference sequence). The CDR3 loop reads CASSFTPGWNEQFF. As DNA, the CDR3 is TGTGCCAGCAGCTTCACCCCAGGGTGGAATGAGCAGTTCTTC.

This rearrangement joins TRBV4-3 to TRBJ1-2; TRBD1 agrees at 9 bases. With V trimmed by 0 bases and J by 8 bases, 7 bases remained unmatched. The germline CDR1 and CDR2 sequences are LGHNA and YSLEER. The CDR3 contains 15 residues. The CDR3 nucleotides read TGCGCCAGCAGCCAAGATTTAAGGACAGGGGAGGGCTACACCTTC. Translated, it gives CASSQDLRTGEGYTF.

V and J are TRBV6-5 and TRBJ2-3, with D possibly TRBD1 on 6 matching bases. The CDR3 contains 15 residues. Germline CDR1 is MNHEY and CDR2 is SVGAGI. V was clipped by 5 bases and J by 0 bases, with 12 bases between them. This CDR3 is CASSKRQVSTDTQYF. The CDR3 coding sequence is TGTGCCAGCAGTAAACGACAGGTTAGCACAGATACGCAGTATTTT.

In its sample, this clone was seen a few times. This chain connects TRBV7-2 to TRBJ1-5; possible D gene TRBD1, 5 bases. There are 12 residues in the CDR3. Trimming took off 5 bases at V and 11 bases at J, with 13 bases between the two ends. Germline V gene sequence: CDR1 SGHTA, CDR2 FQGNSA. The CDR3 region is CASSPREGTQHF. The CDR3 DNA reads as TGTGCCAGCAGCCCCCGTGAGGGGACCCAGCATTTT. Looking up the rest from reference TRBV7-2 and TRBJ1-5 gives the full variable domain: GAGVSQSPSNKVTEKGKDVELRCDPISGHTALYWYRQSLGQGLEFLIYFQGNSAPDKSGLPSDRFSAERTGGSVSTLTIQRTQQEDSAVYLCASSPREGTQHFGDGTRLSIL.

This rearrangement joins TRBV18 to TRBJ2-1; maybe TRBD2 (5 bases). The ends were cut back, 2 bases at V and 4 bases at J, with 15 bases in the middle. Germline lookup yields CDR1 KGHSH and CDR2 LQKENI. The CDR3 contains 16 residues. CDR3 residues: CASSPFLARSYNEQFF. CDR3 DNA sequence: TGTGCCAGCTCACCATTCCTAGCACGGTCTTACAATGAGCAGTTCTTC.

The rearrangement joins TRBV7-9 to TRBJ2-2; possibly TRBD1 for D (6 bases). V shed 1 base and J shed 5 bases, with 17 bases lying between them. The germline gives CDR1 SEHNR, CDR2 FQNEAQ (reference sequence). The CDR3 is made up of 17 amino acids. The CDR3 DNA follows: TGTGCCAGCAGCTTAGGTTCGGGGCGGCAGGGGACCGGGGAGCTGTTTTTT. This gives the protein CASSLGSGRQGTGELFF.

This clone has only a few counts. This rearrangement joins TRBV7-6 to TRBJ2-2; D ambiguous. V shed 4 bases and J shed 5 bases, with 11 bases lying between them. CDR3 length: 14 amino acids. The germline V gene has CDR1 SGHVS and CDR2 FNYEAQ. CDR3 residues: CASSSWIRTGELFF. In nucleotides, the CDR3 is TGTGCCAGCAGCTCCTGGATCAGAACCGGGGAGCTGTTTTTT.

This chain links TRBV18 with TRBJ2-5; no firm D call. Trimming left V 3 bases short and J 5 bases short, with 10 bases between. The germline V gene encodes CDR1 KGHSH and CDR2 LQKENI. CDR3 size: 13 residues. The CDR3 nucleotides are TGTGCCAGCTCACCTAGTGGGTCGGAGACCCAGTACTTC. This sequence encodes CASSPSGSETQYF.

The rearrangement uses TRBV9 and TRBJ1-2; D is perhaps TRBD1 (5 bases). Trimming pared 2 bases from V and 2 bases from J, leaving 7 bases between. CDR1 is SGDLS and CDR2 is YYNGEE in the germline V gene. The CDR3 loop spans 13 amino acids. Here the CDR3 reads CASSVTENYGYTF. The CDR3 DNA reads TGTGCCAGCAGCGTGACAGAAAACTATGGCTACACCTTC.

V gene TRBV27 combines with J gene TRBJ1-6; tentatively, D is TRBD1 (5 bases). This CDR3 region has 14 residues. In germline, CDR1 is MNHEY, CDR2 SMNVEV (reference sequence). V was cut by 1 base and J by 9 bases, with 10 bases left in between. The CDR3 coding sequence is TGTGCCAGCAGTTTATGGTTGCAGGGTTCACCCCTCCACTTT. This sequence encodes CASSLWLQGSPLHF.

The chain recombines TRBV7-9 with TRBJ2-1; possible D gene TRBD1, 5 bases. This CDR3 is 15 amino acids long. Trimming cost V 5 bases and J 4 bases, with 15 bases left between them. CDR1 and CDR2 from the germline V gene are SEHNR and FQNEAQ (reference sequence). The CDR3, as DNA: TGTGCCAGCAGCGACAGCGACGACCGTTACAATGAGCAGTTCTTC. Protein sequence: CASSDSDDRYNEQFF.